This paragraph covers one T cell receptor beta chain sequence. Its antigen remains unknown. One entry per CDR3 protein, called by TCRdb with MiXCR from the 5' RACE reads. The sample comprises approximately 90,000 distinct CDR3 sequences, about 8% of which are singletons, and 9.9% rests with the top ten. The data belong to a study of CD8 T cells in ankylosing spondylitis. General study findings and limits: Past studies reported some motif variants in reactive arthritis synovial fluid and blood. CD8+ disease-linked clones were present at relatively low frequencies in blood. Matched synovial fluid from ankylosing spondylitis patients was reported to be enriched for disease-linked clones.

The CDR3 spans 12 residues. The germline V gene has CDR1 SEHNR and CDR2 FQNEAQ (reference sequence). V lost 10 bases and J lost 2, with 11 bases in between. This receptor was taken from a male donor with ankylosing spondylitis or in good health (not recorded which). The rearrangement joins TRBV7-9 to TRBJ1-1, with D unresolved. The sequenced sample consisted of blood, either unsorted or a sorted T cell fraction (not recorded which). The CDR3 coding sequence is TGTGCCATTATAGCGGATAACACTGAAGCTTTCTTT. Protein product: CAIIADNTEAFF.